The 2 T cell receptor beta chains below were found in one sample sequenced in a study of radiation and T cells in renal cell carcinoma. The time point denotes: blood 4 weeks post-SBRT, at nephrectomy. The treatment denotes: 15 Gy SBRT to primary tumor, nephrectomy 4 weeks later. Using immunoSEQ multiplex PCR, the repertoire was profiled, and TCRdb retains in-frame clones only, with some absent. The repertoire holds tens of thousands of clones, with roughly 80% as singletons. Sequenced here: blood, sampled from a patient whose treatment included radiotherapy and nephrectomy. The receptors were gathered from a man in his sixties with renal cell carcinoma.

In the case of this clone: A junction end diverges from the germline sequence, so it may reflect a read error. J is TRBJ1-2 and V is TRBV5-6; D call uncertain. The CDR3 spans 14 residues. Looked up from germline, CDR1 is SGHDT and CDR2 is YYEEEE. The DNA of the CDR3 is TGTGCCAGCAGCCGGAAAGGAATTAACCATGGCTACACCTTC. This codes for CASSRKGINHGYTF.

The CDR3 reads CASGKQAQETQYF. DNA for the CDR3: TGTGCTAGTGGGAAGCAAGCCCAAGAGACCCAGTACTTC. The rearrangement uses TRBV12-5 and TRBJ2-5; D not certain. The CDR3 runs 13 residues. CDR1 is LGHNT and CDR2 is FRNRAP in the germline V gene. The V and J ends lost 6 bases and 1 base respectively, with 9 bases between them. The complete variable domain, with remaining parts taken from reference TRBV12-5 and TRBJ2-5, reads DARVTQTPRHKVTEMGQEVTMRCQPILGHNTVFWYRQTMMQGLELLAYFRNRAPLDDSGMPKDRFSAEMPDATLATLKIQPSEPRDSAVYFCASGKQAQETQYFGPGTRLLVL.